This T cell receptor (beta chain) was recorded in a study of cytomegalovirus exposure and HLA in healthy donors. General study points: A later analysis found most CMV-associated TCR beta chains apparently HLA-restricted. According to a later analysis, donors in an Asian-associated ancestry cluster reportedly had fewer N-insertions than the approximately 730-donor mean.

This clone was found a few times. Its specificity is unknown. With 60 Vbeta and 13 Jbeta primers, the PCR was carried out. Generated by immunoSEQ multiplex PCR, the TCRdb table keeps only in-frame clones and is missing some. The sample shows 150,000 to 200,000 clones, roughly 85% of them seen only once. The CDR3 is 15 amino acids. Trimming took off 3 bases at V and 2 bases at J, with 12 bases between the two ends. Germline-derived CDR1 and CDR2 are MNHNS and SASEGT. The chain has TRBV6-1 and TRBJ2-3; a possible D gene is TRBD1 (5 bases). Material: PBMCs. This clonotype was obtained from a man between 18 and 29 years old in good health and CMV-seropositive. The CDR3 spells CASSDVAGSTDTQYF. The CDR3, as DNA: TGTGCCAGCAGTGACGTGGCAGGGTCCACAGATACGCAGTATTTT.